The next 3 T cell receptor beta chains were all read from a single sample in a study of cytomegalovirus exposure and HLA in healthy donors. It was with 60 Vbeta and 13 Jbeta primers that the PCR ran. TCRdb's copy holds only in-frame clones and misses some; the assay was immunoSEQ multiplex PCR. The table shows around 130,000 clones, with 65% to 80% occurring only once. The sequenced sample was PBMCs. Every receptor here comes from a young man in good health and CMV-seropositive.

Here the CDR3 DNA reads TGTGCCAGCAGTTCCCACAGGGGGAACACTGAAGCTTTCTTT. Translating it yields CASSSHRGNTEAFF. The rearrangement uses TRBV7-8 and TRBJ1-1; 7 bases align to TRBD1. This CDR3 comprises 14 residues. Germline lookup yields CDR1 SGHVS and CDR2 FQNEAQ. J gave up 1 base and V 6 bases, and 5 bases lay outside the gene matches.

The CDR3 region is CASSEILGTGMGGYTF. Here the CDR3 DNA reads TGCGCCAGCAGTGAGATTCTTGGGACAGGTATGGGCGGCTACACCTTC. This sequence joins TRBV10-1 and TRBJ1-2, with TRBD1 matching over 8 bases. J gave up 8 bases and V 2 bases, and 13 bases lay outside the gene matches. Germline V CDR1 and CDR2: WNHNN, SYGVQD (reference sequence). This CDR3 has 16 amino acids.

J is TRBJ1-3 and V is TRBV6-5, with no clear D. Between the trimmed V and J ends, which lost 2 bases and 4 bases, there was a span of 12 bases. The germline V gene has CDR1 MNHEY and CDR2 SVGAGI. There are 15 residues in the CDR3. CDR3 sequence: CASSYDGLAGNTIYF. The CDR3 DNA reads TGTGCCAGCAGTTACGACGGGTTGGCGGGAAACACCATATATTTT.